Described below is a single TCR beta chain sequence and its context. Its antigen is not known. In germline, CDR1 is SNHLY, CDR2 FYNNEI. V was trimmed by 6 bases and J by 0 bases, leaving 10 bases between them. The CDR3 contains 14 residues. TCRdb re-called clones from the PCR reads using MiXCR. Here the sample spans about 28,000 clones, roughly 17% being singletons. This specimen comes from a study of metastatic and nonmetastatic thyroid tumors. Study-wide results and limits: TCR beta diversity was reportedly significantly higher in malignant thyroid tumors than benign nodules, in blood and tumor.

Before thyroid surgery, none of the patients had received any treatment. The sample taken for sequencing was blood. This TCR came from a female donor with papillary thyroid cancer or a benign thyroid nodule (not recorded which). Some clones in this sample may be carry-over from other donors' samples. J is TRBJ2-3 and V is TRBV2; D gene unclear. The CDR3 DNA is TGTGCCAGCAGGGCAGCAATTAGCACAGATACGCAGTATTTT. Its translation: CASRAAISTDTQYF.